The present TCR beta chain was sequenced within a study of beta chain features in type 1 diabetes. Study results and caveats: No resolution was reached here on whether HLA type influences TCRB rearrangement. TCRB CDR3s from Type 1 diabetes patients were moderately but significantly shorter in all four CD4+ subsets.

Isolated RNA was reverse transcribed in full, so expressed TCRB transcripts were sequenced. Clones were sequenced by immunoSEQ multiplex PCR, and TCRdb holds only the in-frame ones, with some missing. This table holds about 350,000 clones, about 20% found once. J gave up 5 bases and V 1 base, and 9 bases lay outside the gene matches. The CDR3 runs to 17 residues. The germline V gene has CDR1 LGHNA and CDR2 YSLEER. This clone was recorded a few times. The antigen remains unidentified. The sequencing input was naive CD4+ T cells from blood. The gene calls are TRBV4-3 and TRBJ2-1, with 9 bases matching TRBD1. This TCR came from a woman aged 18-29 years in good health. The CDR3 DNA reads TGCGCCAGCAGCCAAGCCTTACCGGGACAGGGTGACAATGAGCAGTTCTTC. Its translation: CASSQALPGQGDNEQFF.